This TCR beta chain is drawn from a study of human T cells and chemical hapten exposure. In the study overall: Per-sample TCR yields varied mainly from small pooled library volume differences. Notes on the study in general: No change in TCRs above 1 in 1000 frequency was produced by DPC sensitization.

The study used a library that attached unique molecular identifiers to individual cDNA molecules. In the study's own analysis: With a range of about 20,000 to 690,600, the median per sample was 95,638 TCRs. TCRdb reprocessed the reads with MiXCR, giving one entry per CDR3 protein. TCRdb's processing, not the authors', yielded these V and J calls. The sample has roughly 120,000 distinct CDR3 sequences; more than 8.5% are singletons. This clonotype was observed a handful of times. Antigen: not known. Blood, whole and unfractionated, served as the source for total RNA extraction. The CDR3 runs to 15 residues. The germline V and J ends were trimmed by 4 bases and 0 bases, with 10 bases remaining between them. From germline, CDR1 is LGHNA and CDR2 YSLEER.

The sequenced sample was whole blood. The genes are TRBV4-3 and TRBJ2-1, with D possibly being TRBD1 (5 bases). This receptor was obtained from a human donor in good health. Some clones in this sample may be carry-over from other donors' samples. In DNA form, the CDR3 reads TGCGCCAGCAGCCCGAAGGGGTCCTCCTACAATGAGCAGTTCTTC. Translated: CASSPKGSSYNEQFF.